Here is one T cell receptor (beta chain) with its context. These data originate in a study of CD8+ T cells in alopecia areata. cDNA reverse transcribed from extracted RNA served as the sequencing template. This table comes from immunoSEQ multiplex PCR, and its TCRdb copy is limited to in-frame clones, with some not included. Among about 5,900 clones listed, about 60% were seen once. Collection of lesional scalp punch biopsies and peripheral blood was performed in alopecia areata patients. This TCR derives from a human donor with alopecia areata. Input material: skin.

For the CDR3, the DNA is TGCGCCAGCAGCCGGGACAGGGGAACAGAGACCCAGTACTTC. Encoded protein: CASSRDRGTETQYF. J is TRBJ2-5 and V is TRBV5-1; TRBD1 matches at 10 bases. V trimming: 4 bases; J trimming: 4 bases; junction bases outside the gene matches: 4. Germline V gene lookup returns CDR1 SGHRS and CDR2 YFSETQ. This CDR3 has 14 amino acids.